This TCR beta chain appears in the sequencing data of a study of T cells in localized non-small cell lung cancer. The table lists this clone with a count of one. Repertoires were generated with immunoSEQ multiplex PCR, while TCRdb's copy carries only in-frame clones and drops some. The table includes about 36,000 clones, over 85% detected once. The clonotype comes from an older female donor with stage I lung adenocarcinoma. Material: peripheral blood, obtained before any cancer treatment.

The CDR3, as DNA: TGTGCCACCCTGGGACAGGAGAATGAAAAACTGTTTTTT. It codes for CATLGQENEKLFF. The chain has TRBV7-9 and TRBJ1-4, with 8 nucleotides matching TRBD1. The trim removed 10 bases at V and 5 bases at J, leaving 6 bases unmatched. This CDR3 has 13 residues. The germline V gene encodes CDR1 SEHNR and CDR2 FQNEAQ (reference sequence).